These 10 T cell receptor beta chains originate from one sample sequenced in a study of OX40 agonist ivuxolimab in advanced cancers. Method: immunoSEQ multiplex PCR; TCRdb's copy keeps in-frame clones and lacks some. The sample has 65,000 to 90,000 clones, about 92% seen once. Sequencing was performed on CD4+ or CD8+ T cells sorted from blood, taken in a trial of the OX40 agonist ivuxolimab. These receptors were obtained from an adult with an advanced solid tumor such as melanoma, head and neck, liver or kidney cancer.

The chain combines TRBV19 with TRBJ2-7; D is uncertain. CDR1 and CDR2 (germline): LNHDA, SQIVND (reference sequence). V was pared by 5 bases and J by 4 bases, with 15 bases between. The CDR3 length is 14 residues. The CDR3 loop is CASSLRPIDYEQYF. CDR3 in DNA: TGTGCCAGTAGTCTGCGCCCCATCGATTACGAGCAGTACTTC. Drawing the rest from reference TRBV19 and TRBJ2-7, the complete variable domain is DGGITQSPKYLFRKEGQNVTLSCEQNLNHDAMYWYRQDPGQGLRLIYYSQIVNDFQKGDIAEGYSVSREKKESFPLTVTSAQKNPTAFYLCASSLRPIDYEQYFGPGTRLTVT.

CDR3 DNA sequence: TGTGCCAGCAGCTCTCAGACAGGGGGCAGGGCTTTCTTT. Translating it yields CASSSQTGGRAFF. The chain uses TRBV11-2 and TRBJ1-1; 10 positions agree with TRBD1. V lost 4 bases to trimming and J lost 11 bases; unmatched junction nucleotides: 7. Germline V lookup: CDR1 SGHAT, CDR2 FQNNGV. This CDR3 has 13 amino acids. Full variable domain (rest looked up from reference TRBV11-2 and TRBJ1-1): EAGVAQSPRYKIIEKRQSVAFWCNPISGHATLYWYQQILGQGPKLLIQFQNNGVVDDSQLPKDRFSAERLKGVDSTLKIQPAKLEDSAVYLCASSSQTGGRAFFGQGTRLTVV.

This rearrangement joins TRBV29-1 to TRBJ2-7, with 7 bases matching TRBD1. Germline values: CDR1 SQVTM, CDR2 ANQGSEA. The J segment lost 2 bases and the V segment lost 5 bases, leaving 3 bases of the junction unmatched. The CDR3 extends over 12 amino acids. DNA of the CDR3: TGCAGCGTTCGGCAGGGGGCCTACGAGCAGTACTTC. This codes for CSVRQGAYEQYF.

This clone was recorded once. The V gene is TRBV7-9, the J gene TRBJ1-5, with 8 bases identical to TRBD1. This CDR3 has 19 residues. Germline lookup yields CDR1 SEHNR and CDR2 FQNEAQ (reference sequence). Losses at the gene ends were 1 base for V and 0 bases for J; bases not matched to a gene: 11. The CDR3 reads CASSLDWDRRRYSNQPQHF. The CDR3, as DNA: TGTGCCAGCAGCTTAGACTGGGACAGGAGGAGATATAGCAATCAGCCCCAGCATTTT.

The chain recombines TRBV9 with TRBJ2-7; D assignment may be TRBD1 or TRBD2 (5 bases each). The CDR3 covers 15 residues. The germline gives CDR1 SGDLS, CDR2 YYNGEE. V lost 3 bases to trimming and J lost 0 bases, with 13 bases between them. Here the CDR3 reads CASSDRDGLSYEQYF. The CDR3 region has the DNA TGTGCCAGCAGCGATCGGGACGGACTCTCCTACGAGCAGTACTTC. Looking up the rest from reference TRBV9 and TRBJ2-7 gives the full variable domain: DSGVTQTPKHLITATGQRVTLRCSPRSGDLSVYWYQQSLDQGLQFLIQYYNGEERAKGNILERFSAQQFPDLHSELNLSSLELGDSALYFCASSDRDGLSYEQYFGPGTRLTVT.

CDR3 coding DNA: TGTGCCAGCAGCGTAGGGAGCGGGGGCTCAGATACGCAGTATTTT. Its protein is CASSVGSGGSDTQYF. The chain is built from TRBV9 and TRBJ2-3, with 8 positions matching TRBD2. This CDR3 has 15 amino acids. Germline CDR1 SGDLS, CDR2 YYNGEE. Trimming removed 0 bases from V and 4 bases from J; junction bases left unmatched: 4.

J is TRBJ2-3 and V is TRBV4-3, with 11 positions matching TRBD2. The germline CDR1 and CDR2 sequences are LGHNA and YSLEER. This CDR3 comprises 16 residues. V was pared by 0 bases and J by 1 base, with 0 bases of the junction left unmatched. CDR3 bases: TGCGCCAGCAGCCAAGATAGCGGGGGGGGCACAGATACGCAGTATTTT. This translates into CASSQDSGGGTDTQYF.

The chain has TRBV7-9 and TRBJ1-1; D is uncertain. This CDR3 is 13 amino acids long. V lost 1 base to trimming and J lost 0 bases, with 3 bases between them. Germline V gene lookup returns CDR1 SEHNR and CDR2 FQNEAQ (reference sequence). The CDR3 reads CASSLVMNTEAFF. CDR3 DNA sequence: TGTGCCAGCAGCTTAGTCATGAACACTGAAGCTTTCTTT.

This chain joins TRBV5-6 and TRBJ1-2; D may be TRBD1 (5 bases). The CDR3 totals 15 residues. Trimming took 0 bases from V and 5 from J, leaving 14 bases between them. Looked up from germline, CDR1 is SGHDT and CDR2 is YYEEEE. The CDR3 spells CASSLERGRAYGYTF. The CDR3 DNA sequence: TGTGCCAGCAGCTTGGAAAGGGGCAGGGCTTATGGCTACACCTTC. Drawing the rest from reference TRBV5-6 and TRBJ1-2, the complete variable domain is DAGVTQSPTHLIKTRGQQVTLRCSPKSGHDTVSWYQQALGQGPQFIFQYYEEEERQRGNFPDRFSGHQFPNYSSELNVNALLLGDSALYLCASSLERGRAYGYTFGSGTRLTVV.

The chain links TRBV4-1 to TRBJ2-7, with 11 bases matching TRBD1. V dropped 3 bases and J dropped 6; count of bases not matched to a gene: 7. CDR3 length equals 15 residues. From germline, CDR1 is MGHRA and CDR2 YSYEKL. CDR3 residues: CASSHAGTGGIEQYF. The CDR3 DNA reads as TGCGCCAGCAGCCATGCCGGGACAGGGGGTATCGAGCAGTACTTC.